These 16 T cell receptor beta chains share one sample of origin, sequenced in a study of technical replicates of blood from a handful of donors. Using immunoSEQ multiplex PCR, the repertoire was profiled, and TCRdb retains in-frame clones only, with some absent. The sample lists about 34,000 clones, around 94% occurring once. The sample was PBMCs. Receptors originate from a human donor in good health. Some clones in this sample may be carry-over from other donors' samples.

This chain joins TRBV19 and TRBJ1-1; D is uncertain. Between the trimmed V and J ends, which lost 2 bases and 2 bases, there was a span of 9 bases. The V gene's germline CDR1 is LNHDA and CDR2 SQIVND (reference sequence). There are 14 residues in the CDR3. The CDR3 is CASSILGFNTEAFF. CDR3 DNA: TGTGCCAGTAGTATACTGGGCTTTAACACTGAAGCTTTCTTT.

CDR3 bases: TGTGCCAGTAGTGGAGGGGGCCCCTACACTGAAGCTTTCTTT. It yields the protein CASSGGGPYTEAFF. V is TRBV19 and J is TRBJ1-1; 7 bases fit TRBD1. This CDR3 comprises 14 residues. V shed 5 bases, J shed 3 bases, and the junction held 6 bases outside the gene matches. From germline, CDR1 is LNHDA and CDR2 SQIVND (reference sequence).

The rearrangement links TRBV13 to TRBJ1-1, with D unclear. The V end lost 5 bases, the J end lost 5 bases, and 15 bases lay between the germline ends. Germline lookup yields CDR1 PRHDT and CDR2 FYEKMQ (reference sequence). This CDR3 region has 14 residues. The CDR3 here is CASSREDGVTEAFF. The DNA for the CDR3 is TGTGCCAGCAGCCGGGAGGACGGGGTTACTGAAGCTTTCTTT.

The chain has TRBV4-2 and TRBJ1-6; D perhaps matches TRBD1 (6 bases). Per germline, CDR1 LGHNA and CDR2 YNFKEQ. The CDR3 is made up of 14 amino acids. V was clipped by 6 bases and J by 7 bases, with 13 bases between them. The CDR3 DNA is TGTGCCAGCAGGTCAGGGGAATTGAATTCACCCCTCCACTTT. Translated: CASRSGELNSPLHF.

The chain joins TRBV7-2 to TRBJ1-1, with a possible D match to TRBD1 (5 bases). CDR3 size: 13 residues. Germline V CDR1 and CDR2: SGHTA, FQGNSA. Trimming took off 5 bases at V and 3 bases at J, with 10 bases between the two ends. The CDR3 nucleotides read TGTGCCAGCAGCACACGACAGTACACTGAAGCTTTCTTT. Translated: CASSTRQYTEAFF.

The rearrangement joins TRBV10-3 to TRBJ1-6; D uncertain. This CDR3 contains 13 residues. Germline loops: CDR1 ENHRY, CDR2 SYGVKD. Trimming stripped 1 base from V and 11 bases from J, with 9 bases between. CDR3 bases: TGTGCCATCAGTGAGTTTGAGCAGGCACCCCTCCACTTT. Translation: CAISEFEQAPLHF.

This clone was seen a single time. The chain has TRBV6-5 and TRBJ2-7; D gene unclear. V was trimmed by 6 bases and J by 2 bases, leaving 11 bases between them. Looked up from germline, CDR1 is MNHEY and CDR2 is SVGAGI. The CDR3 runs 13 residues. CDR3 sequence (DNA): TGTGCCAGCAGCCTAAAGCGAACCTACGAGCAGTACTTC. Translation: CASSLKRTYEQYF.

This clone has more than one count but fewer than ten. The chain recombines TRBV27 with TRBJ2-1, with D tentatively TRBD1 (5 bases). V gave up 5 bases and J gave up 2 bases, with 13 bases separating them. The germline gives CDR1 MNHEY, CDR2 SMNVEV (reference sequence). There are 15 residues in the CDR3. This chain's CDR3 is CASSREGEPYNEQFF. The CDR3 DNA sequence: TGTGCCAGCAGTAGAGAAGGGGAACCCTACAATGAGCAGTTCTTC.

The chain couples TRBV5-1 to TRBJ1-2, with 9 nucleotides matching TRBD1. The CDR3 has 13 amino acids. V gave up 4 bases and J gave up 6 bases; unmatched junction bases: 4. In germline, CDR1 is SGHRS, CDR2 YFSETQ. The CDR3 nucleotides are TGCGCCAGCAGCCGAGGGGACAGGGATGGCTACACCTTC. It codes for CASSRGDRDGYTF.

V is TRBV5-1 and J is TRBJ2-3, with 7 nucleotides matching TRBD1. The junction had 11 bases not matched to a gene; V was cut back by 0 bases and J by 7 bases. Germline-derived CDR1 and CDR2 are SGHRS and YFSETQ. CDR3 length: 16 residues. DNA for the CDR3: TGCGCCAGCAGCTTGGAGTGGTGGACAGGTCGAAATACGCAGTATTTT. This gives the protein CASSLEWWTGRNTQYF.

As DNA, the CDR3 is TGTGCCAGCAGCTACGGGAAAGGACTAGCGATTGGAGAGACCCAGTACTTC. Protein: CASSYGKGLAIGETQYF. The genes are TRBV7-2 and TRBJ2-5; 9 nucleotides line up with TRBD2. Per germline, CDR1 SGHTA and CDR2 FQGNSA. The CDR3 runs to 17 residues. The V gene end was trimmed by 4 bases and the J gene end by 4 bases; junction bases not matched to a gene: 13.

The chain couples TRBV28 to TRBJ2-2; 8 bases line up with TRBD2. Germline V gene lookup returns CDR1 MDHEN and CDR2 SYDVKM. The CDR3 loop spans 18 amino acids. V trimming: 5 bases; J trimming: 2 bases; junction bases outside the gene matches: 13. This CDR3 reads CASSLSLGRGINTGELFF. As DNA, the CDR3 is TGTGCCAGCAGTCTATCCCTCGGGAGGGGAATAAACACCGGGGAGCTGTTTTTT.

This rearrangement joins TRBV7-2 to TRBJ1-2, with TRBD1 identical over 10 bases. Trimming took 5 bases from V and 2 from J; bases not matched to a gene: 5. Germline CDR1 SGHTA, CDR2 FQGNSA. This CDR3 has 15 residues. CDR3 amino acids: CASSLTTGGNYGYTF. CDR3 DNA sequence: TGTGCCAGCAGCCTCACGACAGGGGGCAACTATGGCTACACCTTC.

V usage is TRBV6-5 and J usage is TRBJ1-6; 8 bases align to TRBD1. This CDR3 has 14 residues. Germline CDR1 reads MNHEY; CDR2 reads SVGAGI. The V and J ends lost 2 bases and 7 bases, in that order; junction bases with no gene match: 1. The CDR3 region has the DNA TGTGCCAGCAGTTACCGGACAGGGAATTCACCCCTCCACTTT. Its protein is CASSYRTGNSPLHF.

This clone is medium-sized in the sample. This sequence joins TRBV6-4 and TRBJ2-2, with 7 bases lining up with TRBD2. Germline V CDR1 and CDR2: MRHNA, SNTAGT. J lost 0 bases, V lost 1 base, and 2 bases had no gene match. This CDR3 contains 16 residues. The CDR3 DNA reads as TGTGCCAGCAGTGACTTAGCGGGTACGAACACCGGGGAGCTGTTTTTT. This translates into CASSDLAGTNTGELFF.

The V and J genes are TRBV11-2 and TRBJ1-1; TRBD1 might be the D (6 bases). CDR3 length: 13 amino acids. The V end lost 5 bases, the J end lost 10 bases, and 17 bases lay between the germline ends. From germline, CDR1 is SGHAT and CDR2 FQNNGV. The CDR3 loop is CASSETGILGAFF. The DNA for the CDR3 is TGTGCCAGCAGCGAAACAGGGATATTGGGAGCTTTCTTT.